A selection of T cell receptor beta chains follows, all from one sample in a study of PD-L1 blockade in urothelial cancer. Repertoires were generated with immunoSEQ multiplex PCR, while TCRdb's copy carries only in-frame clones and drops some. The data show about 85,000 clones, with approximately 87% seen just once and approximately 15% held by the top ten. The sample in question was PBMCs, obtained around atezolizumab (anti-PD-L1) treatment. The receptors shown here come from a man in his 60s with urothelial cancer. CDR3s include the opening cysteine and the closing phenylalanine or tryptophan. Each record gives: clone size, V gene, J gene, D gene, CDR3 protein, CDR3 DNA. The D gene is left open where the match is weak. Clone size appears in some rows only: once, few, many, or a class for an expanded clone.

-	TRBV4-3	TRBJ1-6	-	CASSQEPESSYNSPLHF	TGCGCCAGCAGCCAAGAACCTGAGAGCTCCTATAATTCACCCCTCCACTTT
once	TRBV5-1	TRBJ2-1	-	CASSLAGDIYNEQFF	TGCGCCAGCAGCTTGGCCGGGGACATATACAATGAGCAGTTCTTC
few	TRBV6-1	TRBJ2-3	-	CASSEAGQGTDTQYF	TGTGCCAGCAGTGAAGCTGGTCAGGGAACAGATACGCAGTATTTT
-	TRBV18	TRBJ1-3	-	CASSPGAPSGNTIYF	TGTGCCAGCTCACCAGGAGCCCCCTCTGGAAACACCATATATTTT
-	TRBV28	TRBJ2-3	-	CASSRSGASTDTQYF	TGTGCCAGCAGCCGCTCCGGAGCTAGCACAGATACGCAGTATTTT
-	TRBV5-1	TRBJ1-2	-	CASRYEGGSTRDYTF	TGCGCCTCTCGATATGAAGGAGGGTCTACCCGCGACTACACCTTC
-	TRBV28	TRBJ1-5	-	CASSPRAGQPQHF	TGTGCCAGCAGTCCGCGGGCCGGTCAGCCCCAGCATTTT
-	TRBV6-5	TRBJ1-2	-	CASSYSSNPNNYGYTF	TGTGCCAGCAGTTACTCGAGTAACCCGAACAACTATGGCTACACCTTC
-	TRBV7-9	TRBJ1-3	-	CALQSGGNTIYF	TGTGCCCTACAGAGTGGAGGAAACACCATATATTTT
-	TRBV5-1	TRBJ2-7	TRBD1	CASSLDPGGGSYEQYF	TGCGCCAGCAGCTTGGATCCAGGGGGCGGCAGCTACGAGCAGTACTTC
-	TRBV2	TRBJ2-1	TRBD1	CASSRPRDRDNEQFF	TGTGCCAGCAGCCGCCCCCGGGACAGGGATAATGAGCAGTTCTTC
large	TRBV13	TRBJ1-1	-	CASSLLDRTTEAFF	TGTGCCAGCAGCTTACTTGACAGGACCACTGAAGCTTTCTTT
-	TRBV2	TRBJ1-5	-	CASILFGGGGNQPQHF	TGTGCCAGCATTTTGTTTGGGGGAGGCGGCAATCAGCCCCAGCATTTT